Listed here are 26 T cell receptor beta chains from one sample, sequenced in a study of T cell responses to AZD1222 COVID-19 vaccine. Sequencing used immunoSEQ multiplex PCR; TCRdb keeps in-frame clones, though not all of them. The table records around 79,000 clones, approximately 90% of them present only once. Source: peripheral blood, taken on day 0 of AZD1222 vaccination. These receptor sequences come from an adult in good health.

The chain uses TRBV5-1 and TRBJ2-7; unclear D gene. Germline CDR1 SGHRS, CDR2 YFSETQ. V was clipped by 0 bases and J by 5 bases, with 6 bases between them. The CDR3 consists of 12 residues. CDR3 loop: CASSLGVNEQYF. CDR3 coding DNA: TGCGCCAGCAGCTTGGGGGTTAACGAGCAGTACTTC.

The V call is TRBV27, the J call TRBJ2-5, with 10 positions matching TRBD2. Germline CDR1 reads MNHEY; CDR2 reads SMNVEV (reference sequence). Trimming cost V 5 bases and J 5 bases; bases outside gene matches: 14. There are 17 residues in the CDR3. The CDR3 here is CASSPLAASGSLETQYF. The CDR3 DNA follows: TGTGCCAGCAGTCCCCTCGCGGCTAGCGGGAGTTTGGAGACCCAGTACTTC.

V is TRBV9 and J is TRBJ2-2; D possibly uses TRBD1 or TRBD2 (5 bases each). Deletions cut 0 bases from V and 0 bases from J, with 18 bases between. The CDR3 has 19 residues. From germline, CDR1 is SGDLS and CDR2 YYNGEE. CDR3 in amino acids: CASSVVGAGTAANTGELFF. For the CDR3, the DNA is TGTGCCAGCAGCGTAGTGGGAGCAGGGACCGCCGCGAACACCGGGGAGCTGTTTTTT.

The chain recombines TRBV28 with TRBJ2-1; TRBD1 matches at 9 bases. The CDR3 consists of 15 residues. Germline values: CDR1 MDHEN, CDR2 SYDVKM. V was clipped by 7 bases and J by 2 bases; unmatched bases: 6. This CDR3 reads CASNDRDRAYNEQFF. CDR3 DNA: TGTGCCAGCAATGACCGGGACAGGGCCTACAATGAGCAGTTCTTC. The entire variable domain, with the rest obtained from reference TRBV28 and TRBJ2-1, is as follows: DVKVTQSSRYLVKRTGEKVFLECVQDMDHENMFWYRQDPGLGLRLIYFSYDVKMKEKGDIPEGYSVSREKKERFSLILESASTNQTSMYLCASNDRDRAYNEQFFGPGTRLTVL.

Only a few counts were recorded for this clone. The rearrangement links TRBV9 to TRBJ2-1; D unresolved. This CDR3 region has 14 residues. Germline V gene lookup returns CDR1 SGDLS and CDR2 YYNGEE. Trimming took 1 base from V and 3 from J, leaving 8 bases between them. The chain's CDR3 is CASSVQAVYNEQFF. CDR3 coding DNA: TGTGCCAGCAGCGTACAAGCAGTCTACAATGAGCAGTTCTTC.

This clone appeared a single time. The chain joins TRBV27 to TRBJ2-1, with TRBD2 as a possible D gene (6 bases). V lost 7 bases and J lost 4, with 14 bases in between. Looked up from germline, CDR1 is MNHEY and CDR2 is SMNVEV (reference sequence). CDR3 length: 14 amino acids. The CDR3, as DNA: TGTGCCAGCACTTGGGGAGCGGGTTACAATGAGCAGTTCTTC. Amino acid sequence: CASTWGAGYNEQFF.

The rearrangement uses TRBV3-1 (or the pseudogene TRBV3-2) and TRBJ1-4, with D possibly being TRBD1 (5 bases). From germline, CDR1 is LGHDT and CDR2 YNNKEL (reference sequence). The CDR3 loop spans 15 amino acids. Trimming removed 4 bases from V and 6 bases from J, with 15 bases in between. CDR3 protein: CASSLRAGSHEKLFF. The CDR3 DNA reads TGTGCCAGCAGCCTAAGAGCAGGGAGCCATGAAAAACTGTTTTTT.

This chain uses TRBV10-2 with TRBJ2-7, with a weak D call TRBD2 (5 bases). From germline, CDR1 is WSHSY and CDR2 SAAADI. This CDR3 is 11 amino acids long. Trimming removed 3 bases from V and 10 bases from J, with 10 bases in between. CDR3 nucleotide sequence: TGCGCCAGCAGTGAAGGGCGGGTTCAGTACTTC. Its protein product is CASSEGRVQYF.

The chain carries TRBV7-6 and TRBJ2-7, with D perhaps matching TRBD2 (5 bases). The germline V gene encodes CDR1 SGHVS and CDR2 FNYEAQ. The CDR3 runs 15 residues. The V and J ends lost 3 bases and 1 base respectively, with 13 bases between them. The chain's CDR3 is CASSLWAGPSYEQYF. DNA of the CDR3: TGTGCCAGCAGCTTGTGGGCGGGCCCATCCTACGAGCAGTACTTC.

The V gene is TRBV4-1, the J gene TRBJ2-1; D unresolved. Between the trimmed V and J ends, which lost 0 bases and 10 bases, there was a span of 13 bases. The CDR3 spans 14 residues. The germline V gene has CDR1 MGHRA and CDR2 YSYEKL. CDR3 nucleotide sequence: TGCGCCAGCAGCCAAGATCCTGGGCAAGGGGAGCAGTTCTTC. Encoded protein: CASSQDPGQGEQFF.

The chain is built from TRBV30 and TRBJ1-3, with D possibly being TRBD1 (5 bases). CDR1 is GTSNPN and CDR2 is SVGIG in the germline V gene (reference sequence). The CDR3 extends over 13 amino acids. The V end lost 4 bases, the J end lost 3 bases, and 10 bases lay between the germline ends. DNA for the CDR3: TGTGCCTGGACAGGGAACGTTGGAAACACCATATATTTT. Amino acid sequence: CAWTGNVGNTIYF.

CDR3 DNA: TGTGCCAGCAGTCATTGGCAGGGGAGTTCTGACTATGGCTACACCTTC. Its translation is CASSHWQGSSDYGYTF. The chain joins TRBV6-2 or TRBV6-3 to TRBJ1-2; possible D gene TRBD1, 6 bases. Trimming removed 5 bases from V and 3 bases from J, with 19 bases in between. Germline V gene lookup returns CDR1 MNHEY and CDR2 SVGEGT. The CDR3 extends over 16 amino acids.

The chain has TRBV28 and TRBJ1-2, with 8 bases aligning to TRBD1. After removal of 6 bases from V and 4 bases from J, the junction contained 13 bases not matched to a gene. Germline V gives CDR1 MDHEN, CDR2 SYDVKM. The CDR3 consists of 16 residues. The CDR3 is CASSSIHGQGGYGYTF. CDR3 bases: TGTGCCAGCAGCTCAATCCATGGACAGGGCGGCTATGGCTACACCTTC.

The genes are TRBV29-1 and TRBJ2-7, with TRBD1 identical over 10 bases. CDR1 is SQVTM and CDR2 is ANQGSEA in the germline V gene. V lost 6 bases to trimming and J lost 4 bases; unmatched junction nucleotides: 18. This CDR3 spans 17 amino acids. The CDR3: CSVHATRDRGVTYEQYF. The CDR3 DNA reads TGCAGCGTCCACGCTACCCGGGACAGGGGAGTAACTTACGAGCAGTACTTC.

This clone showed up just once. For the CDR3, the DNA is TGTGCCAGCAGTTTCTCAGCGGGAGGGCCCGGCTCCTACGAGCAGTACTTC. It encodes CASSFSAGGPGSYEQYF. This rearrangement joins TRBV28 to TRBJ2-7, with 10 bases that match TRBD2. The CDR3 spans 17 residues. J gave up 0 bases and V 3 bases, and 8 bases lay outside the gene matches. Germline V gives CDR1 MDHEN, CDR2 SYDVKM.

This chain links TRBV11-2 with TRBJ2-1; 7 bases agree with TRBD2. CDR1 is SGHAT and CDR2 is FQNNGV in the germline V gene. This CDR3 comprises 14 residues. V was pared by 4 bases and J by 5 bases, with 5 bases of the junction left unmatched. The CDR3 loop reads CASSWVGRDNEQFF. The CDR3, as DNA: TGTGCCAGCAGCTGGGTAGGGAGGGACAATGAGCAGTTCTTC. Complete variable domain (other parts from reference TRBV11-2 and TRBJ2-1): EAGVAQSPRYKIIEKRQSVAFWCNPISGHATLYWYQQILGQGPKLLIQFQNNGVVDDSQLPKDRFSAERLKGVDSTLKIQPAKLEDSAVYLCASSWVGRDNEQFFGPGTRLTVL.

The rearrangement links TRBV3-1 (or the pseudogene TRBV3-2) to TRBJ1-1, with D possibly TRBD1 on 6 matching bases. V lost 1 base to trimming and J lost 4 bases, with 10 bases between them. Germline V gene sequence: CDR1 LGHDT, CDR2 YNNKEL (reference sequence). There are 14 residues in the CDR3. DNA for the CDR3: TGTGCCAGCAGCCAAGCAGGGGTCGGCACTGAAGCTTTCTTT. As protein: CASSQAGVGTEAFF.

The chain joins TRBV2 to TRBJ2-7; 8 nucleotides align to TRBD2. The CDR3 length is 17 residues. Unmatched junction bases numbered 20, after V lost 4 bases and J lost 9 bases. The germline V gene has CDR1 SNHLY and CDR2 FYNNEI. CDR3 protein: CASSVPQRAGVEVGQYF. The CDR3 DNA is TGTGCCAGCAGTGTTCCCCAGCGAGCGGGGGTCGAGGTGGGGCAGTACTTC.

The rearrangement uses TRBV11-2 and TRBJ2-7; D is unresolved. Germline V lookup: CDR1 SGHAT, CDR2 FQNNGV. This CDR3 has 13 residues. Trimming took 2 bases from V and 0 from J, leaving 5 bases between them. The chain's CDR3 is CASSLSHSYEQYF. CDR3 in DNA: TGTGCCAGCAGCTTATCACACTCCTACGAGCAGTACTTC.

This chain connects TRBV24-1 to TRBJ2-7, with 7 bases matching TRBD2. After removal of 5 bases from V and 5 bases from J, the junction contained 11 bases not matched to a gene. The CDR3 spans 15 residues. The germline gives CDR1 KGHDR, CDR2 SFDVKD. CDR3 coding DNA: TGTGCCACCAGTGGAGGAGGGAGGGCTTCACACGAGCAGTACTTC. It yields the protein CATSGGGRASHEQYF.

V and J are TRBV7-8 and TRBJ2-3, with TRBD2 matching over 10 bases. The trim removed 3 bases at V and 4 bases at J, leaving 10 bases unmatched. CDR1 and CDR2 (germline): SGHVS, FQNEAQ. The CDR3 is 17 amino acids. For the CDR3, the DNA is TGTGCCAGCAGCTTGTGGGCTAGCGGGAGTTTAGCAGATACGCAGTATTTT. This encodes CASSLWASGSLADTQYF.

The J gene is TRBJ2-1, the V gene TRBV6-5; 11 bases align to TRBD2. J gave up 9 bases and V 3 bases, and 4 bases lay outside the gene matches. Germline CDR1 MNHEY, CDR2 SVGAGI. The CDR3 is 14 amino acids. The CDR3 reads CASSYLAGGGEQFF. In DNA form, the CDR3 reads TGTGCCAGCAGTTATCTAGCGGGGGGAGGTGAGCAGTTCTTC.

The CDR3 coding sequence is TGTGCCAGCAGTTACCGGCTAGCGTCCTACAATGAGCAGTTCTTC. Translating it yields CASSYRLASYNEQFF. J is TRBJ2-1 and V is TRBV6-5; maybe TRBD2 (6 bases). The V end lost 2 bases, the J end lost 1 base, and 9 bases lay between the germline ends. This CDR3 has 15 amino acids. CDR1 and CDR2 (germline): MNHEY, SVGAGI.

The V and J genes are TRBV10-3 and TRBJ2-7; D perhaps matches TRBD1 (5 bases). CDR1 and CDR2 from the germline V gene are ENHRY and SYGVKD. The CDR3 contains 15 residues. The germline V and J ends were trimmed by 10 bases and 1 base, with 20 bases remaining between them. The CDR3 sequence: CATSGRTMSSYEQYF. CDR3 nucleotide sequence: TGTGCCACCTCTGGTAGGACAATGAGTTCCTACGAGCAGTACTTC.

J is TRBJ2-7 and V is TRBV29-1; TRBD1 agrees at 10 bases. The germline V gene encodes CDR1 SQVTM and CDR2 ANQGSEA. The CDR3 runs to 14 residues. With V trimmed by 4 bases and J by 5 bases, 8 bases remained unmatched. The DNA of the CDR3 is TGCAGCGTTGGTCCCGGGACAGGGGTCCACGAGCAGTACTTC. Protein: CSVGPGTGVHEQYF.

The rearrangement links TRBV11-3 to TRBJ2-1; D uncertain. V lost 5 bases to trimming and J lost 0 bases, with 23 bases between them. This CDR3 is built from 19 residues. CDR1 is SGHNT and CDR2 is YENEEA in the germline V gene. The CDR3 region has the DNA TGTGCCAGCAGCCATCAGTCCCCCCTTAGCAGCCTCTCCTACAATGAGCAGTTCTTC. The encoded protein is CASSHQSPLSSLSYNEQFF.